This T cell receptor (beta chain) was sequenced for a study of blood T cell repertoires in COVID-19. As for the study in general: Researchers got acute and convalescent COVID-19 samples from the United States, Italy and Spain. From T cells, B-cell-depleted T cells, or PBMCs came the material, which was cDNA or gDNA.

In the source study's methods: Scientists estimated how many nucleated cells there were by amplifying reference gene primers. The table came from immunoSEQ multiplex PCR; TCRdb's copy has only in-frame clones and leaves some out. V, J and clone size were drawn from that table, and D and trimming were deduced from the DNA. Of 150,000 to 180,000 clones listed, about 88% are singletons. CDR1 is SGHRS, CDR2 YFSETQ, per germline. The CDR3 loop spans 17 amino acids. Germline trimming cut 5 bases from V and 3 bases from J; bases unmatched to any gene: 11. The source material was peripheral blood. This TCR was recovered from a woman between 65 and 79 years old with acute or convalescent COVID-19. This sequence joins TRBV5-1 and TRBJ2-3, with 11 bases that match TRBD2. Here the CDR3 DNA reads TGCGCCAGCAGTGCGCTGGTAACTAGCGGGGGAACAGATACGCAGTATTTT. Protein product: CASSALVTSGGTDTQYF.